The clone carrying this TCR beta chain was recorded many times. What it binds is unknown. The data derive from a study of T cells after yellow fever vaccination. Study context: With SMART-Seq v4 Ultra Low Input, the fractions containing low cell numbers were prepared. Findings and limits, study-wide: It was a weaker secondary response, yet one that peaked faster, at day 5 versus 15. Clonotype sharing between CD4 and CD8 compartments was small.

After removal of 6 bases from V and 0 bases from J, the junction contained 5 bases not matched to a gene. CDR3 length: 14 residues. Per the germline V gene, CDR1 is MNHEY and CDR2 is SMNVEV (reference sequence). As TCR cDNA was made by 5'RACE template switching, a universal primer site and UMIs were added. Each CDR3 protein is one row after TCRdb ran MiXCR on the 5' RACE reads. The sample has about 68,000 distinct CDR3 sequences, more than 6.5% seen once; the top ten hold 30% to 45%. Source: CD8+ T cells sorted from PBMCs, taken about 41 days after the first yellow fever vaccination. The chain is built from TRBV27 and TRBJ2-7; 7 bases line up with TRBD1. This clonotype was obtained from a man between 18 and 35 years old who received the YFV17D yellow fever vaccine. The chain's CDR3 is CASRPGQSSYEQYF. The CDR3 bases are TGTGCCAGCAGGCCGGGACAGAGCTCCTACGAGCAGTACTTC.